There are a few counts of the clone carrying this T cell receptor beta chain. These data are taken from a study of blood T cells in healthy people across ages. Per germline, CDR1 SGHTA and CDR2 FQGTGA. Trimming stripped 1 base from V and 2 bases from J, with 10 bases between. The CDR3 is made up of 15 amino acids. The authors ran a second PCR of roughly 7 to 11 cycles using a sample-barcoded 5' primer and a J-beta primer mix. From the 5' RACE reads, TCRdb called clonotypes with MiXCR, one entry per CDR3 protein. Among about 780,000 distinct CDR3 sequences listed, roughly 46% were seen once. The chain links TRBV7-3 to TRBJ2-3; TRBD2 is a possible D gene (5 bases). This receptor was identified in a man older than 75 in good health. The sample was blood. Written as DNA, the CDR3 is TGTGCCAGCAGCTTAATGTCTCGGGACACAGATACGCAGTATTTT. Translation gives CASSLMSRDTDTQYF.